This T cell receptor (beta chain) appears in the sequencing data of a study of human T cells and chemical hapten exposure. TCRdb passed the RACE reads through MiXCR, listing each CDR3 protein once. The sample records tens of thousands of distinct CDR3 sequences, roughly 9.8% being singletons. Time point denoted: patch test 1, 2 weeks after DPC sensitization. The treatment is: therapeutic diphenylcyclopropenone sensitization with weekly scalp DPC. The CDR3 covers 15 residues. V was shortened by 0 bases and J by 0 bases, with 9 bases between the two germline ends. Germline CDR1 is DFQATT and CDR2 is SNEGSKA (reference sequence).

The sequence was collected from a woman between 35 and 50 years old with alopecia areata. Some clones in this sample may be carry-over from other donors' samples. The material was whole blood, obtained in connection with sensitization to the hapten diphenylcyclopropenone (DPC). The chain has TRBV20-1 and TRBJ1-5; D might be TRBD1 (5 bases). CDR3 nucleotide sequence: TGCAGTGCTAGAGATCCGGGGGTTAGCAATCAGCCCCAGCATTTT. This encodes CSARDPGVSNQPQHF.